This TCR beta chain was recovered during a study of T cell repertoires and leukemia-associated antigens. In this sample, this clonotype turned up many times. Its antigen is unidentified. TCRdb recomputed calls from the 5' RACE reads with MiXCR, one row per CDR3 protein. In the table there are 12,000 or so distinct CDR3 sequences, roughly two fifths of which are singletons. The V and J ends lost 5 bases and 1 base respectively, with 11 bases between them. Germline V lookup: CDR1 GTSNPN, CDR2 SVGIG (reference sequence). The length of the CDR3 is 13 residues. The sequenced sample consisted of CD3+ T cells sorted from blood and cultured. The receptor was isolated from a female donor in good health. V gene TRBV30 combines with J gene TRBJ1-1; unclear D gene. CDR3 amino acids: CAWYLGGNTEAFF. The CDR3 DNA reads TGTGCCTGGTACTTGGGCGGGAACACTGAAGCTTTCTTT.